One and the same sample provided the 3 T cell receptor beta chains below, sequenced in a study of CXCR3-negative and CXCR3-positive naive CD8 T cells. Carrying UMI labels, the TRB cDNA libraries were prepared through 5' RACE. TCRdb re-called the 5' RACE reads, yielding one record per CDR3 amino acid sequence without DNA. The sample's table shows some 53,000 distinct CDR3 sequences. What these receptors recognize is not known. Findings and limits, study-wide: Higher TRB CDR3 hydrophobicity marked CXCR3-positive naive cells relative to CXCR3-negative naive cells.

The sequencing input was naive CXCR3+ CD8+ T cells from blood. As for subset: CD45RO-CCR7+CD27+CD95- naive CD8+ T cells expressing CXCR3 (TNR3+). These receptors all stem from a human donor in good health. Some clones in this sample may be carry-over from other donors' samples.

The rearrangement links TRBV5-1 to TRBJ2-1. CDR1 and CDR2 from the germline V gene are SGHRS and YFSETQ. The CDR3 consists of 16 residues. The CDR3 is CASSLVDGLTYNEQFF.

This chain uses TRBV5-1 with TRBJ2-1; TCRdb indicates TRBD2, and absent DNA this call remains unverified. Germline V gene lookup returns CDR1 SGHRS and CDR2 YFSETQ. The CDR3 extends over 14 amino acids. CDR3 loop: CASSLSSGNNEQFF.

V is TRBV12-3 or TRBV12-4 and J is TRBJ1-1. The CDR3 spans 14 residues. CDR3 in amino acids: CASSTSAGGTEAFF.